This T cell receptor (beta chain) was recovered during a study of blood T cell repertoires in COVID-19. Method: immunoSEQ multiplex PCR; TCRdb's copy keeps in-frame clones and lacks some. The top ten hold roughly a tenth of the sample, which has around 390,000 clones, around nine tenths seen once. Looked up from germline, CDR1 is MNHEY and CDR2 is SMNVEV (reference sequence). This CDR3 has 9 amino acids. Cohort placement rested on clinical history that participants reported themselves. Donors in Cohort 3 counted as recovered after two negative PCRs, clearance, or symptom resolution. The sequenced sample consisted of PBMCs or T cells enriched from blood (not recorded which). This sequence was found in a woman between 50 and 59 years old who had recovered from COVID-19. V gene TRBV27 combines with J gene TRBJ1-2, with D possibly matching TRBD2 (5 bases). With the DNA end fitting TRBJ2-1 better, the J assignment may be wrong. CDR3 sequence: CATLTGQFF. The CDR3 region has the DNA TGTGCCACCCTCACGGGACAGTTCTTC.